This T cell receptor (beta chain) was documented in a study of identical twins. Template switching introduced a universal primer site, and the cDNA bore unique molecular identifiers. A single record per CDR3 protein comes from TCRdb applying MiXCR to the 5' RACE reads. The data show about 260,000 distinct CDR3 sequences, approximately 7% seen once. CDR3 length: 13 residues. Deletions cut 1 base from V and 5 bases from J, with 10 bases between. Germline V gene sequence: CDR1 SGHRS, CDR2 YFSETQ. The sample also formed part of further work on yellow fever vaccine responses in identical twins.

The receptor was isolated from a woman between 18 and 29 years old in good health. Sequenced material: memory (CD45RO+) T cells sorted from blood. The chain has TRBV5-1 and TRBJ2-7; D gene ambiguous. CDR3 sequence: CASSLNTHNEQYF. The CDR3 DNA is TGCGCCAGCAGCTTGAACACCCACAACGAGCAGTACTTC.